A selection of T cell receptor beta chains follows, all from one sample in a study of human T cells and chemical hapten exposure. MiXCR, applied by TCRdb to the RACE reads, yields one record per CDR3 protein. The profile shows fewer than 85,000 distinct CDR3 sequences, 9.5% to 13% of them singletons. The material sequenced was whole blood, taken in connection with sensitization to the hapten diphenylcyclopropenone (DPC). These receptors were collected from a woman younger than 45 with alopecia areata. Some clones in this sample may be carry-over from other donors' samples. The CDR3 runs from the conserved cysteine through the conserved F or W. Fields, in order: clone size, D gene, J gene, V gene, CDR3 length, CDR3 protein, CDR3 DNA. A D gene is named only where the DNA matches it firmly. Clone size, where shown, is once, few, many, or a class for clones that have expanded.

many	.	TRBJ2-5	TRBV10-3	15	CAISESTRSEETQYF	TGTGCCATCAGTGAGTCGACGAGATCCGAAGAGACCCAGTACTTC
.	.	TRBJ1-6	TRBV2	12	CASSPTGSPLHF	TGTGCCAGCAGTCCGACAGGTTCACCCCTCCACTTT
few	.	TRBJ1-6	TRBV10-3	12	CAISESAKPLHF	TGTGCCATCAGTGAGTCGGCCAAACCCCTCCACTTT
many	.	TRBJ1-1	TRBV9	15	CASSVEAVGNTEAFF	TGTGCCAGCAGCGTAGAAGCGGTTGGTAACACTGAAGCTTTCTTT
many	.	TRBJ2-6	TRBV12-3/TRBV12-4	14	CASSLSAVRNVLTF	TGTGCCAGCAGTTTAAGCGCGGTCCGGAACGTCCTGACTTTC
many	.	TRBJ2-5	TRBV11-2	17	CASSLVRQTEQQETQYF	TGTGCCAGCAGCTTAGTGAGGCAGACGGAACAACAAGAGACCCAGTACTTC
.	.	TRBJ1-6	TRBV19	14	CASADRVRDSPLHF	TGTGCCAGTGCGGACCGCGTCCGTGATTCACCCCTCCACTTT
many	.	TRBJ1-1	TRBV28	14	CASSWSWGATEAFF	TGTGCCAGCAGTTGGAGTTGGGGGGCTACTGAAGCTTTCTTT
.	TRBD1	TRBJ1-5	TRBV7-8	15	CASSLRTGFRQPQHF	TGTGCCAGCAGCCTCCGGACAGGGTTTCGTCAGCCCCAGCATTTT
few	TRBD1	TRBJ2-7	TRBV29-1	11	CSAGQGGEQYF	TGCAGCGCTGGACAGGGAGGAGAGCAGTACTTC
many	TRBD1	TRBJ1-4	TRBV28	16	CASSSPGQGHGEKLFF	TGTGCCAGCAGTTCCCCGGGACAGGGGCATGGTGAAAAACTGTTTTTT
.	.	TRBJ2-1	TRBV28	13	CASSSPPRNEQFF	TGTGCCAGCAGTTCACCCCCCCGGAATGAGCAGTTCTTC
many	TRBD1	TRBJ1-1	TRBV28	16	CASSSAGTGLFPEAFF	TGTGCCAGCAGTTCCGCAGGGACAGGATTATTCCCTGAAGCTTTCTTT
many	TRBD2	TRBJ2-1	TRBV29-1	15	CSARTSGSPVGEQFF	TGCAGCGCCCGGACTAGCGGGAGCCCGGTCGGTGAGCAGTTCTTC
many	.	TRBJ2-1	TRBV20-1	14	CSAERLDSYNEQFF	TGCAGTGCTGAAAGACTAGACTCCTACAATGAGCAGTTCTTC
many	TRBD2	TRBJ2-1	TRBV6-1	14	CASSELAGRDEQFF	TGTGCCAGCAGTGAACTAGCGGGAAGGGATGAGCAGTTCTTC
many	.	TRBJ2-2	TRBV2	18	CASSEAPRGAGVPGELFF	TGTGCCAGCAGTGAAGCCCCCCGCGGGGCAGGGGTACCCGGGGAGCTGTTTTTT
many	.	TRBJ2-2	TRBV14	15	CASSQDPSNTGELFF	TGTGCCAGCAGCCAAGATCCCTCTAACACCGGGGAGCTGTTTTTT
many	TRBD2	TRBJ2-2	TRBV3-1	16	CASSQGLAGQTGELFF	TGTGCCAGCAGCCAAGGACTAGCGGGACAGACCGGGGAGCTGTTTTTT
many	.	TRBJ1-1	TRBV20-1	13	CSARDPMNTEAFF	TGCAGTGCTAGAGACCCTATGAACACTGAAGCTTTCTTT
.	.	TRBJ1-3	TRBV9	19	CASSALARPDISSGNTIYF	TGTGCCAGCAGCGCCTTGGCGCGGCCGGACATTTCGTCTGGAAACACCATATATTTT
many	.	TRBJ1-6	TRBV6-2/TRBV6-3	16	CASSTGRVPDNSPLHF	TGTGCCAGCAGTACTGGACGGGTCCCGGATAATTCACCCCTCCACTTT
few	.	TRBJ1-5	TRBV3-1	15	CASSQAPGPNQPQHF	TGTGCCAGCAGCCAAGCCCCCGGGCCAAATCAGCCCCAGCATTTT
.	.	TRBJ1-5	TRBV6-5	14	CASSSQDSNQPQHF	TGTGCCAGCAGTTCCCAGGATAGCAATCAGCCCCAGCATTTT
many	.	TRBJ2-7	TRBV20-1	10	CSANEYEQYF	TGCAGTGCTAACGAATACGAGCAGTACTTC
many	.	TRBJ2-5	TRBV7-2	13	CASSLGPQETQYF	TGTGCCAGCAGCTTGGGCCCACAAGAGACCCAGTACTTC
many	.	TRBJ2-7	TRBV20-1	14	CSARGGQGAYEQYF	TGCAGTGCCAGGGGGGGGCAGGGTGCCTACGAGCAGTACTTC
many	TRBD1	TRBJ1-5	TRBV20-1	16	CSAKNPLDRENQPQHF	TGCAGTGCCAAAAACCCCTTGGACAGGGAAAATCAGCCCCAGCATTTT
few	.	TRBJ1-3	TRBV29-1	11	CSVGEGNTIYF	TGCAGCGTTGGCGAAGGGAACACCATATATTTT
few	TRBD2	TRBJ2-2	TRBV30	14	CAWSRLAGDGELFF	TGTGCCTGGAGTCGCCTAGCGGGAGACGGGGAGCTGTTTTTT
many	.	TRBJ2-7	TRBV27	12	CASSSYPGEQYF	TGTGCCAGCAGTTCCTACCCCGGCGAGCAGTACTTC
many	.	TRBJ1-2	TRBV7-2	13	CASSSRPGYGYTF	TGTGCCAGCAGCTCACGGCCTGGCTATGGCTACACCTTC
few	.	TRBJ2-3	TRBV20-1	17	CSARPLPAGPYTDTQYF	TGCAGTGCTAGACCCCTACCGGCCGGTCCATACACAGATACGCAGTATTTT
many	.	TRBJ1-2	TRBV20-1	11	CSASGEYGYTF	TGCAGTGCTAGCGGGGAATATGGCTACACCTTC
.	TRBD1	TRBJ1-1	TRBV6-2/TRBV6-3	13	CATSRQGNTEAFF	TGTGCCACCAGCCGACAGGGGAACACTGAAGCTTTCTTT